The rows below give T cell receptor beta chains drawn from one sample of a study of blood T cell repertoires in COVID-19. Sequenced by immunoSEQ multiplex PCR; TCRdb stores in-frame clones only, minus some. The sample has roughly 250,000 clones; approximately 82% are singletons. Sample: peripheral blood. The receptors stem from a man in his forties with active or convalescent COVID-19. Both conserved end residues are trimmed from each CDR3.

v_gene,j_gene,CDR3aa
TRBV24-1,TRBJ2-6,ATSAVGLVSGANVLT
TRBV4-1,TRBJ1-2,ASSQGQVSVGYGYT
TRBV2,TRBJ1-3,ASRAGDLSGNTIY
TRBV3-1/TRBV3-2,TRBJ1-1,ASSRVEGTEAF
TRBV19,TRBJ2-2,ASTPWLNTGELF
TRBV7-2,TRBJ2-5,ASSSGTVRETQY
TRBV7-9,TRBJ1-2,ASRGGTATNYGYT
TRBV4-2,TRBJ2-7,ASSQDLVSGGAGYEQY
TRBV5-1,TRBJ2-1,ASSSTGATYNEQF
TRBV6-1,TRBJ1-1,ASSEGRVGANTEAF
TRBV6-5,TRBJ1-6,ASSYSRSSYNSPLH
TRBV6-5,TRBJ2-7,ASSLGGWNEQY
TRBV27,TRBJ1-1,ASSLSRGYTEAF
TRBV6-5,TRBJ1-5,ASSTGYNQPQH
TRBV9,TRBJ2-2,ASSVPREGGELF
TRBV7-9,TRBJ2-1,ASSRGASGTLYNEQF
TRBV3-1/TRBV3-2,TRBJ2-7,ASSQDGSGRAYEQY
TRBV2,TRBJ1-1,ASGRDSEAF
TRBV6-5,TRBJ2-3,ASSLAEWADTQY
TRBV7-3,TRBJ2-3,ASSFSGTSGSGDTQY
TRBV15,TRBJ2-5,ATSRVEGAQY
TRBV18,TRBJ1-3,ASSPPGARGYGNTIY
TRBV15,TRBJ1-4,ATSRSVDSYEKLF
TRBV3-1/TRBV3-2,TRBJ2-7,ASSQKAGWAYEQY
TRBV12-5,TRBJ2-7,ASGLVQSYEQY
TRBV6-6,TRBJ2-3,ASSQERGNPDTQY
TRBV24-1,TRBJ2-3,ATSDMVGTDTQY
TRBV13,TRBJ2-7,ASSFRTLASYEQY
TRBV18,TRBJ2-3,ASSQSQWDTQY
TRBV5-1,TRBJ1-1,ASSREGQGGTEAF
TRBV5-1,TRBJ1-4,ASSLAEDGIRGPDEKLF
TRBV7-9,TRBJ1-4,ASSLGTGGRSEKLF
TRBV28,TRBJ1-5,ASSSRGNQPQH
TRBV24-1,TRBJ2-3,ATSDPAGSTDTQY
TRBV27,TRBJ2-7,ASFGRTYEQY
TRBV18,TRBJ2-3,ASSPESTDTQY
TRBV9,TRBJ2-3,ASSYRLAGEADTQY
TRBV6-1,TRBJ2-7,ASSDQTGREQY
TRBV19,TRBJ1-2,ASLTDRYGYT